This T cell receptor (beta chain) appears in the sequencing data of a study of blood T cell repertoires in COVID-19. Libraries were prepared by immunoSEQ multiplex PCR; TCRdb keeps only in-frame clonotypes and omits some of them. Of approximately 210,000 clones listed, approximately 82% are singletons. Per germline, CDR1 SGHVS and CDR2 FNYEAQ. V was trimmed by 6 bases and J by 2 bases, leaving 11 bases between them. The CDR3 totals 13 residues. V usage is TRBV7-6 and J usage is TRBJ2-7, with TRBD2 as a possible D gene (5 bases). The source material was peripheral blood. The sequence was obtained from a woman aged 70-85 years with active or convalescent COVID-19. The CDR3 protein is CASSPPGTYEQYF. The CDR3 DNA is TGTGCCAGCAGTCCCCCGGGAACCTACGAGCAGTACTTC.